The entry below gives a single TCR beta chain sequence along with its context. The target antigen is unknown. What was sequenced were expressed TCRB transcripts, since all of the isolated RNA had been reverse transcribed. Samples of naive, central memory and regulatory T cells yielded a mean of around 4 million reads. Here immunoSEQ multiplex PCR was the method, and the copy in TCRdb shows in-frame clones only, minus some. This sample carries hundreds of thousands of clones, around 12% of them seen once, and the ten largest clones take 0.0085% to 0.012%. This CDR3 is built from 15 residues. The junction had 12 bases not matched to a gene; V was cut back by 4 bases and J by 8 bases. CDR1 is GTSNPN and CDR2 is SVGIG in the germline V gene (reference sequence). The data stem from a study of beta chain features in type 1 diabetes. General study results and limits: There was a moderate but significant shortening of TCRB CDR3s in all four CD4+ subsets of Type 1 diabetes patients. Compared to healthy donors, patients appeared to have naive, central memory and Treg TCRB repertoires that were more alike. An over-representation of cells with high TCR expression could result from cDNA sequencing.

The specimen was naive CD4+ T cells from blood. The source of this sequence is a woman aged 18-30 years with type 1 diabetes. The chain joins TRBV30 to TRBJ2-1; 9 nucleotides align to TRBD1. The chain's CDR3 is CAWMIRTGALYEQFF. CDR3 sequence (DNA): TGTGCCTGGATGATTCGGACAGGGGCTTTGTATGAGCAGTTCTTC.